The rows below give T cell receptor beta chains drawn from one sample of a study of cytomegalovirus exposure and HLA in healthy donors. The repertoire was sequenced with immunoSEQ multiplex PCR; TCRdb's copy has only in-frame clones and lacks some. The table shows some 100,000 clones, with approximately 75% occurring only once. The sample consisted of PBMCs. These receptors were taken from a woman aged 70-85 years in good health and CMV-seropositive. CDR3s leave out the opening cysteine and the closing phenylalanine or tryptophan. Each record gives: V gene, J gene, CDR3 protein.

v_gene: TRBV7-9; j_gene: TRBJ1-1; CDR3aa: SSSGGRDSEAF
v_gene: TRBV5-4; j_gene: TRBJ2-1; CDR3aa: ASSFERREF
v_gene: TRBV7-9; j_gene: -; CDR3aa: ASSLAQTGSNEQY
v_gene: TRBV28; j_gene: TRBJ2-1; CDR3aa: ASSSSRGGSGRLF
v_gene: TRBV4-1; j_gene: TRBJ2-3; CDR3aa: ASSQPGTDTQY
v_gene: TRBV6-5; j_gene: TRBJ1-1; CDR3aa: ASSYPTVMRNTEAF
v_gene: TRBV11-3; j_gene: TRBJ2-7; CDR3aa: ASSLDEDGGGTYEQY
v_gene: TRBV7-2; j_gene: TRBJ2-7; CDR3aa: ASSFDRVYEQY
v_gene: TRBV7-6; j_gene: TRBJ2-3; CDR3aa: ASSLAHVTDTQY
v_gene: TRBV4-2; j_gene: TRBJ1-3; CDR3aa: ASSLQGSGNTIY
v_gene: TRBV18; j_gene: TRBJ2-3; CDR3aa: ASSPLSSGSVDTQY
v_gene: TRBV27; j_gene: TRBJ2-1; CDR3aa: ASSIPGQEQF
v_gene: TRBV7-2; j_gene: TRBJ2-7; CDR3aa: ASSLDLSGSSYEQY
v_gene: TRBV18; j_gene: TRBJ1-2; CDR3aa: ASSPGQAIYGYT